This TCR beta chain originates from a study of CD8+CD57+ T cells in acquired aplastic anemia. On the study more broadly: Mean yield of DNA from sorted CD4+ and CD8+ cells was 3 to 3.5 ug.

On this clonotype itself: Its antigen is still unknown.

TCR beta VDJ and CDR3 profiling used genomic DNA as template. Each CDR3 protein is one row after TCRdb ran MiXCR on the reads. The table has roughly 200,000 distinct CDR3 sequences, less than 75% seen once. All sequencing subjects had displayed CD8+CD57+ cell expansion on flow cytometry. Each patient carried a diagnosis of severe acquired aplastic anemia. Prior therapy had not been administered to any patient at the time of blood sampling. The germline CDR1 and CDR2 sequences are MNHEY and SVGAGI. The CDR3 covers 12 residues. Trimming took 3 bases from V and 4 from J, leaving 7 bases between them. Notes on the study in general: Patients and controls had in common 25 to 35 CD8+ CDR3 sequences.

The origin of this receptor is a human donor with aplastic anemia. Sequenced: sorted CD4+, CD8+, or CD8+CD57+ T cells (not recorded which) from PBMCs. This chain joins TRBV6-5 and TRBJ2-7; D is unclear. CDR3 in amino acids: CASSYWGYEQYF. The CDR3 coding sequence is TGTGCCAGCAGTTATTGGGGTTACGAGCAGTACTTC.